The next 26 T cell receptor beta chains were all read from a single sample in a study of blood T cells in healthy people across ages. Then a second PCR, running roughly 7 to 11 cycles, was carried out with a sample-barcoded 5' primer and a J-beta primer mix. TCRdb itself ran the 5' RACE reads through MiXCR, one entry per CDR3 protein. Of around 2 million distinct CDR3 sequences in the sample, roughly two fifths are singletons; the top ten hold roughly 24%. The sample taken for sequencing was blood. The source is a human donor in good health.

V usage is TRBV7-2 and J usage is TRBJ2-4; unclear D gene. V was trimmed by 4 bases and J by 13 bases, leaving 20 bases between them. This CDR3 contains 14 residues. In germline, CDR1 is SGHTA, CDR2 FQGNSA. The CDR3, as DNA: TGTGCCAGCAGCTCACCGGACCCAAGCAATGAGCAGTACTTC. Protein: CASSSPDPSNEQYF.

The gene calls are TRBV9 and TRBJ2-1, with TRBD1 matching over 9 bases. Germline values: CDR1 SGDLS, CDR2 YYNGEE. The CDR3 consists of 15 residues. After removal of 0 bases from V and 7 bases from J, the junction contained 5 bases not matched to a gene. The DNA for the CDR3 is TGTGCCAGCAGCGTAGACGGACAGGGGTTAAATGAGCAGTTCTTC. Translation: CASSVDGQGLNEQFF.

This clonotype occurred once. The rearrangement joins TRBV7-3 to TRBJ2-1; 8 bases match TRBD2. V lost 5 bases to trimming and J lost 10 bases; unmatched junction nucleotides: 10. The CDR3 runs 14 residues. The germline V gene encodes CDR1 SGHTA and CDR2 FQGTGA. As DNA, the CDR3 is TGTGCCAGCAGCCCCGGGTATGCGGGGGGCGAGCAGTTCTTC. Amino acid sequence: CASSPGYAGGEQFF.

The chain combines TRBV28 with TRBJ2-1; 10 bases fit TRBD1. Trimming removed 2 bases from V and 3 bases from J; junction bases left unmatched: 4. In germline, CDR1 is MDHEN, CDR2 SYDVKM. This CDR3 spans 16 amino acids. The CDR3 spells CASSLRGQGYYNEQFF. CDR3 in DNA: TGTGCCAGCAGTTTAAGGGGACAGGGGTACTACAATGAGCAGTTCTTC.

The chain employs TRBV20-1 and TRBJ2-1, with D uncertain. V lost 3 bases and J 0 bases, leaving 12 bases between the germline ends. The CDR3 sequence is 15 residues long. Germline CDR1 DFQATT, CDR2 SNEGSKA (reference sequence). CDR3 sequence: CSASLGRDSYNEQFF. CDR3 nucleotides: TGCAGTGCTAGCCTCGGAAGGGACTCCTACAATGAGCAGTTCTTC.

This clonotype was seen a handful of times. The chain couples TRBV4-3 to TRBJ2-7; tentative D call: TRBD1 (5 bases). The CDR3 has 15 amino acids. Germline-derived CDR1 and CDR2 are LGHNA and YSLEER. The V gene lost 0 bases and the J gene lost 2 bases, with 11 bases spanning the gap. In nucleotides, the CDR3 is TGCGCCAGCAGCCAAGAAGGACACGAAGCCTACGAGCAGTACTTC. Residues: CASSQEGHEAYEQYF.

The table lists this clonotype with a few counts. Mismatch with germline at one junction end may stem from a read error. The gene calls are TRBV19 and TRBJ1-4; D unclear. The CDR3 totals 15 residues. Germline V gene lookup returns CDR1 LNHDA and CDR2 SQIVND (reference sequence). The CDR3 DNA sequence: TGTGCCAGTAGTAGCCCCGTATCAACTAATGAAGAACTGTTTTTT. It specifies CASSSPVSTNEELFF.

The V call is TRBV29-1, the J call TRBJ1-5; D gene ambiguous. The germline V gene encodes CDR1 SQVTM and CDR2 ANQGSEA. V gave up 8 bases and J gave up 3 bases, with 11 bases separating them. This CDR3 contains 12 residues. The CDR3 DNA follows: TGCAGCTCTAGGTTTGACAATCAGCCCCAGCATTTT. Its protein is CSSRFDNQPQHF.

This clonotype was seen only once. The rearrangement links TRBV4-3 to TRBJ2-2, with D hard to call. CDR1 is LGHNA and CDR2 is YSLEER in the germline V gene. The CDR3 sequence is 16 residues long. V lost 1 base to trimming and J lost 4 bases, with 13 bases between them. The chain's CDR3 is CASSQVSRDPTGELFF. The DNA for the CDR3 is TGCGCCAGCAGCCAAGTTTCCAGAGACCCCACCGGGGAGCTGTTTTTT.

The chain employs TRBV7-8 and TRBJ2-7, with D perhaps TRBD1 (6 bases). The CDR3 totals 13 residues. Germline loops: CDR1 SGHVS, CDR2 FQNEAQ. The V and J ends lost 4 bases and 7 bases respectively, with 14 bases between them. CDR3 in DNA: TGTGCCAGCAGCTCCGCTTCAGGGGATGAGCAGTACTTC. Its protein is CASSSASGDEQYF.

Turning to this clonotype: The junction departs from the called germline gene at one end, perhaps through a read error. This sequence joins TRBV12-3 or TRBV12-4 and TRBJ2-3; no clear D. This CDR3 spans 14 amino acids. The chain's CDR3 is CASSLMDGSDMQYF. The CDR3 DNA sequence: TGTGCCAGCAGTTTGATGGACGGTTCAGATATGCAGTATTTT.

CDR3 residues: CASSPPDRVGSQPQHF. In nucleotides, the CDR3 is TGTGCCAGCAGCCCCCCGGACAGGGTGGGTTCCCAGCCCCAGCATTTT. The chain combines TRBV7-2 with TRBJ1-5; 8 bases agree with TRBD1. Germline CDR1 SGHTA, CDR2 FQGNSA. V dropped 5 bases and J dropped 7; count of bases not matched to a gene: 13. The CDR3 loop spans 16 amino acids.

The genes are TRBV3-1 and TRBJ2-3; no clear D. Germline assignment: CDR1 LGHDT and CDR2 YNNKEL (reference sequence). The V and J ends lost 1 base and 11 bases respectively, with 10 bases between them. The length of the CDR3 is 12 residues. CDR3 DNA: TGTGCCAGCAGCCAAGGTAGTGGCAAGCAGTATTTT. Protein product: CASSQGSGKQYF.

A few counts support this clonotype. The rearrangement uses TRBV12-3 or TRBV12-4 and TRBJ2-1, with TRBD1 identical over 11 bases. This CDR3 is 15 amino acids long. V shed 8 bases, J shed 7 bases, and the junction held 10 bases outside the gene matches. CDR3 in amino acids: CASGKDRGLGNEQFF. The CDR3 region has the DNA TGTGCCAGCGGAAAGGACAGGGGGCTTGGTAATGAGCAGTTCTTC.

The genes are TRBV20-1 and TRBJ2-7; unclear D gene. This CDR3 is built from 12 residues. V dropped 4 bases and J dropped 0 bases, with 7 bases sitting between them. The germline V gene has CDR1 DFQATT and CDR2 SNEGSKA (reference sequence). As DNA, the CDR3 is TGCAGTGCTACTCAGAACTCCTACGAGCAGTACTTC. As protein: CSATQNSYEQYF.

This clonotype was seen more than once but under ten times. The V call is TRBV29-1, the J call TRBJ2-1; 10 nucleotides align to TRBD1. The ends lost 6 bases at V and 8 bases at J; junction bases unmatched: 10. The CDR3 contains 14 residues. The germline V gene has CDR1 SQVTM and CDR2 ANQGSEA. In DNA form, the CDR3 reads TGCAGCGTCGATGGGACAGGGGTATCCTATGAGCAGTTCTTC. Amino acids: CSVDGTGVSYEQFF.

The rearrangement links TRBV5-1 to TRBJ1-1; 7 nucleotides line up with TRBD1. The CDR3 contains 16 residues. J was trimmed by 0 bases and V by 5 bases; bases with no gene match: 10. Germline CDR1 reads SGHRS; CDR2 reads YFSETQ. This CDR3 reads CASSRTTGYMNTEAFF. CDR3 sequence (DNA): TGCGCCAGCAGTAGGACGACAGGGTACATGAACACTGAAGCTTTCTTT.

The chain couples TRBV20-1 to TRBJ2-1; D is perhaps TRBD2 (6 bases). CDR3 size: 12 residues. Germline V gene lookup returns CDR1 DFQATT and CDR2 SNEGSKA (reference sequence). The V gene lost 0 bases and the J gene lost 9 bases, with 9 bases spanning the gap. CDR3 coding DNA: TGCAGTGCTAGAGATGGAGGGACTGAGCAGTTCTTC. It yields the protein CSARDGGTEQFF.

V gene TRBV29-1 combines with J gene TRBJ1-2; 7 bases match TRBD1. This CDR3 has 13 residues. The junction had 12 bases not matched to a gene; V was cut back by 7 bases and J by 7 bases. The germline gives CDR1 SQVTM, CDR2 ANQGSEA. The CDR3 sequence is CSAIDRDGRGYTF. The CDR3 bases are TGCAGCGCCATCGACAGGGATGGTCGTGGCTACACCTTC.

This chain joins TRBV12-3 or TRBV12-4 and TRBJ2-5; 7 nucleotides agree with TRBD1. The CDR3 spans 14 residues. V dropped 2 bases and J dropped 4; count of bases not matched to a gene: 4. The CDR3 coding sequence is TGTGCCAGCAGTTTAAGCCCAGGGGGAGAGACCCAGTACTTC. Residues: CASSLSPGGETQYF.

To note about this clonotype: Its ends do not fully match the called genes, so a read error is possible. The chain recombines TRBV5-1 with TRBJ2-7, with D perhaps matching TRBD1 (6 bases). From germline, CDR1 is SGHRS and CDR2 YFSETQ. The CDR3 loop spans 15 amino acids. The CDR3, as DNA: TGCGCCAGCAGAACCGGGACACAAAACTCCAACGAGCAGTACTTC. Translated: CASRTGTQNSNEQYF.

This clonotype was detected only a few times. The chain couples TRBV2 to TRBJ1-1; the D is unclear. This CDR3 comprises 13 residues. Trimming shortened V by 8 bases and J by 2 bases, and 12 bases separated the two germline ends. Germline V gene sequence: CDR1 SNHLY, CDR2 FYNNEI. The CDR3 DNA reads TGTGCCAGCGCCAGAACAGTTAACACTGAAGCTTTCTTT. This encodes CASARTVNTEAFF.

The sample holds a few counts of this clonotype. The CDR3 loop is CSVVGSAYRPMNTEAFF. Here the CDR3 DNA reads TGCAGCGTTGTAGGGTCGGCCTACCGGCCCATGAACACTGAAGCTTTCTTT. V is TRBV29-1 and J is TRBJ1-1, with D unclear. Germline-derived CDR1 and CDR2 are SQVTM and ANQGSEA. The CDR3 loop spans 17 amino acids. With 4 bases removed from V and 0 bases from J, the gap between germline ends came to 21 bases. The full variable domain, with the rest looked up from reference TRBV29-1 and TRBJ1-1, is SAVISQKPSRDICQRGTSLTIQCQVDSQVTMMFWYRQQPGQSLTLIATANQGSEATYESGFVIDKFPISRPNLTFSTLTVSNMSPEDSSIYLCSVVGSAYRPMNTEAFFGQGTRLTVV.

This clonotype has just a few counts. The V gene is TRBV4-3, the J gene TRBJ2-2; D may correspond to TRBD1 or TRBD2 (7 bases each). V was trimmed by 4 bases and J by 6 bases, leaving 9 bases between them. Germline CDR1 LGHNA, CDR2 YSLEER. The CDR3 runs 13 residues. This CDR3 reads CASSPGGAGELFF. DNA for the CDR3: TGCGCCAGCAGCCCAGGGGGGGCCGGGGAGCTGTTTTTT.

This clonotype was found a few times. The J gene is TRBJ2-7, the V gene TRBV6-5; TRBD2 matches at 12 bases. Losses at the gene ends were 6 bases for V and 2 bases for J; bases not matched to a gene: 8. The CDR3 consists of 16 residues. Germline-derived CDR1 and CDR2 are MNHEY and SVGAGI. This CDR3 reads CASRRPSSGGAYEQYF. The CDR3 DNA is TGTGCCAGCAGACGTCCTTCTAGCGGGGGGGCCTACGAGCAGTACTTC.

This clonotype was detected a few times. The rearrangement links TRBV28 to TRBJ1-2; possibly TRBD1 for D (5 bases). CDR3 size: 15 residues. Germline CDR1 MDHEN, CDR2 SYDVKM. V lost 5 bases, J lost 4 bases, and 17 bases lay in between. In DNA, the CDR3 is TGTGCCAGCAGTCACCCGACAGCGCTAGCCTATGGCTACACCTTC. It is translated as CASSHPTALAYGYTF.